The rows below give T cell receptor beta chains drawn from one sample of a study of radiation and T cells in renal cell carcinoma. This table comes from immunoSEQ multiplex PCR, and its TCRdb copy is limited to in-frame clones, with some not included. The sample includes about 130,000 clones, about four fifths of them seen just once. This sample comprised blood, obtained from a patient whose treatment included radiotherapy and nephrectomy. The source is a woman aged 60 to 75 with renal cell carcinoma. CDR3s include the opening cysteine and the closing phenylalanine or tryptophan. A D gene is named only where the DNA matches it firmly. Size is stated for part of the rows, as once, few or many counts, or as a class when the clone is expanded.

TRBJ2-3 NA TRBD2 TRBV19 CASSRAGDRSTDTQYF TGTGCCAGTAGTAGGGCGGGGGACCGGAGCACAGATACGCAGTATTTT
TRBJ2-3 NA NA TRBV6-1 CASSESTTRTDTQYF TGTGCCAGCAGTGAATCAACTACTCGCACAGATACGCAGTATTTT
TRBJ2-7 NA NA TRBV6-5 CASTTGTTRTYEQYF TGTGCCAGCACTACAGGGACTACTCGAACCTACGAGCAGTACTTC
TRBJ1-5 NA NA TRBV6-5 CASNAWGNQPQHF TGTGCCAGCAATGCTTGGGGGAATCAGCCCCAGCATTTT
TRBJ2-1 NA TRBD2 TRBV7-2 CASSLGLAGPYNEQFF TGTGCCAGCAGCTTGGGACTAGCGGGACCCTACAATGAGCAGTTCTTC
TRBJ1-5 once TRBD1 TRBV28 CASSFGDRVTSQHF TGTGCCAGCAGTTTTGGGGACAGGGTGACGTCTCAGCATTTT
TRBJ1-1 NA NA TRBV6-1 CASGPGLAFF TGTGCCAGCGGGCCGGGGTTAGCTTTCTTT
TRBJ1-6 NA NA TRBV19 CASSIETVGNSPLHF TGTGCCAGTAGTATAGAGACAGTGGGCAATTCACCCCTCCACTTT
TRBJ2-1 few TRBD2 TRBV6-4 CASRPLPGGHEQFF TGTGCCAGCAGGCCCCTCCCGGGAGGGCATGAGCAGTTCTTC
TRBJ2-1 NA TRBD1 TRBV5-1 CASSLFVTGGNEQFF TGCGCCAGCAGCTTGTTTGTGACAGGGGGCAATGAGCAGTTCTTC
TRBJ1-2 NA NA TRBV4-1 CASSQGGGYGYTF TGCGCCAGCAGCCAAGGGGGTGGCTATGGCTACACCTTC
TRBJ1-2 NA TRBD1 TRBV28 CASSRTGESYGYTF TGTGCCAGCAGTCGGACAGGGGAGAGCTATGGCTACACCTTC
TRBJ1-5 NA TRBD1 TRBV28 CASSFTGGRQPQHF TGTGCCAGCAGTTTCACAGGGGGACGACAGCCCCAGCATTTT
TRBJ1-5 once TRBD1 TRBV19 CASRDRSYSNQPQHF TGTGCCAGCCGGGACAGGTCTTATAGCAATCAGCCCCAGCATTTT